This T cell receptor (beta chain) was observed in a study of cytomegalovirus exposure and HLA in healthy donors. In nominal health when sampled, donors likely had unrecorded immune exposures nonetheless. With 60 Vbeta and 13 Jbeta primers, the PCR was carried out. Measured with immunoSEQ multiplex PCR; TCRdb has only the in-frame clones, and not every one. Found here are approximately 160,000 clones, 80% of them singletons; the top ten hold 5.5% to 7.5%. Study conclusions and caveats: Reports showed the classifier diagnosing cytomegalovirus status with high specificity and sensitivity.

In regard to this clone: Antigen specificity is unknown. In the same sample, other DNA sequences code for this CDR3.

V lost 2 bases, J lost 3 bases, and 14 bases lay in between. Germline CDR1 reads SGHNT; CDR2 reads YYREEE (reference sequence). The CDR3 sequence is 15 residues long. This clonotype was obtained from a man younger than 45 in good health and CMV-seropositive. The chain links TRBV5-4 to TRBJ1-1; D is perhaps TRBD1 (5 bases). Sequencing input: PBMCs. The CDR3 nucleotides read TGTGCCAGCAGCTTCCCAGGGAATGCTGACACTGAAGCTTTCTTT. It specifies CASSFPGNADTEAFF.